Each of the 16 T cell receptor beta chains below was sequenced from the same sample in a study of cytomegalovirus exposure and HLA in healthy donors. 13 Jbeta primers and 60 Vbeta primers were used for the PCR. TCRdb keeps only in-frame clones here, not all; method: immunoSEQ multiplex PCR. Of 80,000 or so clones in the sample, approximately 78% are singletons; the top ten hold 4% to 4.5%. Source material: PBMCs. These receptors were collected from a man aged 35 to 55 in good health and CMV-seronegative.

This chain uses TRBV27 with TRBJ2-6, with D maybe TRBD2 (6 bases). V was clipped by 2 bases and J by 4 bases, with 21 bases between them. Germline V gives CDR1 MNHEY, CDR2 SMNVEV (reference sequence). The CDR3 is 19 residues long. Written as DNA, the CDR3 is TGTGCCAGCAGTTTAAAGGGTCCGGGACTGACGTTAGGGGCCAACGTCCTGACTTTC. Amino acids: CASSLKGPGLTLGANVLTF.

This chain links TRBV7-9 with TRBJ2-1; D is perhaps TRBD2 (6 bases). CDR1 is SEHNR, CDR2 FQNEAQ, per germline (reference sequence). Trimming left V 7 bases short and J 8 bases short, with 24 bases between. This CDR3 has 16 amino acids. CDR3: CASTPFGVGGGDEQFF. As DNA, the CDR3 is TGTGCCAGCACCCCGTTCGGGGTCGGGGGTGGTGATGAGCAGTTCTTC.

V is TRBV28 and J is TRBJ1-1, with D possibly matching TRBD1 (6 bases). V lost 6 bases, J lost 1 base, and 12 bases lay in between. Germline loops: CDR1 MDHEN, CDR2 SYDVKM. The CDR3 is 14 amino acids. CDR3 nucleotide sequence: TGTGCCAGCAGCGACAGGCTGGGGAACACTGAAGCTTTCTTT. It encodes CASSDRLGNTEAFF.

J is TRBJ1-2 and V is TRBV4-2; the D gene is possibly TRBD1 (5 bases). The V gene lost 0 bases and the J gene lost 4 bases, with 9 bases spanning the gap. This CDR3 has 14 residues. Germline V gene lookup returns CDR1 LGHNA and CDR2 YNFKEQ. For the CDR3, the DNA is TGTGCCAGCAGCCAAGAGGGGCAAGGCTATGGCTACACCTTC. Amino acid sequence: CASSQEGQGYGYTF.

The rearrangement links TRBV5-1 to TRBJ1-2, with 9 bases fitting TRBD1. J was trimmed by 7 bases and V by 4 bases; bases with no gene match: 11. The CDR3 sequence is 15 residues long. Germline V lookup: CDR1 SGHRS, CDR2 YFSETQ. The CDR3 nucleotides read TGCGCCAGCAGCCCACTAAGCACAGGGGGCAGTGGCTACACCTTC. Translated: CASSPLSTGGSGYTF.

The chain combines TRBV7-9 with TRBJ2-7; TRBD2 agrees at 14 bases. Trimming removed 0 bases from V and 4 bases from J; junction bases left unmatched: 2. The V gene's germline CDR1 is SEHNR and CDR2 FQNEAQ (reference sequence). CDR3 length equals 16 residues. The CDR3: CASSLAGTSGSYEQYF. The DNA of the CDR3 is TGTGCCAGCAGCTTAGCTGGGACTAGCGGGAGTTACGAGCAGTACTTC.

The V and J genes are TRBV28 and TRBJ1-5, with 9 bases lining up with TRBD1. The CDR3 has 14 amino acids. The junction had 6 bases not matched to a gene; V was cut back by 6 bases and J by 6 bases. The germline V gene has CDR1 MDHEN and CDR2 SYDVKM. The CDR3 protein is CASRRGQGLQPQHF. As DNA, the CDR3 is TGTGCCAGCAGGCGGGGACAGGGCCTTCAGCCCCAGCATTTT. The full variable domain, rest sourced from reference TRBV28 and TRBJ1-5, is DVKVTQSSRYLVKRTGEKVFLECVQDMDHENMFWYRQDPGLGLRLIYFSYDVKMKEKGDIPEGYSVSREKKERFSLILESASTNQTSMYLCASRRGQGLQPQHFGDGTRLSIL.

This clone is a singleton in its sample. CDR3 bases: TGTGCCAGCAGCGAGGGACAGGGGGCGTTGGGGACTGAAGCTTTCTTT. Translation: CASSEGQGALGTEAFF. V is TRBV9 and J is TRBJ1-1; 12 nucleotides match TRBD1. V trimming: 3 bases; J trimming: 5 bases; junction bases outside the gene matches: 8. From germline, CDR1 is SGDLS and CDR2 YYNGEE. This CDR3 comprises 16 residues.

The chain is built from TRBV5-1 and TRBJ2-3, with D possibly matching TRBD1 (5 bases). Germline V gene sequence: CDR1 SGHRS, CDR2 YFSETQ. V was clipped by 2 bases and J by 6 bases, with 25 bases between them. This CDR3 has 18 amino acids. The CDR3 region is CASSLWGNGQGVSDTQYF. In nucleotides, the CDR3 is TGCGCCAGCAGCTTATGGGGTAATGGGCAGGGTGTATCGGATACGCAGTATTTT. The full variable domain, rest sourced from reference TRBV5-1 and TRBJ2-3, is KAGVTQTPRYLIKTRGQQVTLSCSPISGHRSVSWYQQTPGQGLQFLFEYFSETQRNKGNFPGRFSGRQFSNSRSEMNVSTLELGDSALYLCASSLWGNGQGVSDTQYFGPGTRLTVL.

The V gene is TRBV9, the J gene TRBJ2-3; TRBD2 matches 7 bases. Per the germline V gene, CDR1 is SGDLS and CDR2 is YYNGEE. V lost 0 bases and J lost 4; bases outside the gene matches: 5. The CDR3 spans 15 residues. The DNA of the CDR3 is TGTGCCAGCAGCGTAGCAGGACTAGACCCAGATACGCAGTATTTT. This sequence encodes CASSVAGLDPDTQYF.

This sequence joins TRBV5-4 and TRBJ2-3; weak D call: TRBD2 (5 bases). The germline V gene has CDR1 SGHNT and CDR2 YYREEE (reference sequence). The CDR3 runs to 17 residues. The ends were cut back, 3 bases at V and 0 bases at J, with 17 bases in the middle. In DNA form, the CDR3 reads TGTGCCAGCAGCTCCCCAAAATCAGCGGAGAGCACAGATACGCAGTATTTT. Translating it yields CASSSPKSAESTDTQYF.

The genes are TRBV7-8 and TRBJ1-5; weak D call: TRBD1 (5 bases). The CDR3 is 12 amino acids. Between the trimmed V and J ends, which lost 8 bases and 4 bases, there was a span of 9 bases. CDR1 and CDR2 from the germline V gene are SGHVS and FQNEAQ. This CDR3 reads CASAGGNQPQHF. In DNA form, the CDR3 reads TGTGCCAGCGCCGGGGGGAATCAGCCCCAGCATTTT.

The J gene is TRBJ2-5, the V gene TRBV7-2; 8 positions match TRBD2. This CDR3 contains 15 residues. Germline lookup yields CDR1 SGHTA and CDR2 FQGNSA. After removal of 5 bases from V and 5 bases from J, the junction contained 10 bases not matched to a gene. CDR3 region: CASSKYSGTSETQYF. As DNA, the CDR3 is TGTGCCAGCAGCAAATACTCTGGGACTAGTGAGACCCAGTACTTC.

The V gene is TRBV11-3, the J gene TRBJ2-2; 7 nucleotides agree with TRBD1. The CDR3 has 14 residues. With V trimmed by 7 bases and J by 5 bases, 7 bases remained unmatched. CDR1 SGHNT and CDR2 YENEEA come from the germline V gene. The CDR3 loop is CASKGGGPTGELFF. CDR3 bases: TGTGCCAGCAAAGGGGGCGGGCCTACCGGGGAGCTGTTTTTT.

As for this clone: Relative to the germline gene, one junction end is altered; a read error may explain this. Different DNA sequences within this sample yield the same CDR3. The chain uses TRBV28 and TRBJ1-1; TRBD1 is a possible D gene (5 bases). The CDR3 spans 14 residues. Germline assignment: CDR1 MDHEN and CDR2 SYDVKM. DNA of the CDR3: TGTGCCAGCAGGCAGGGCGGGATGAACACTGAGGCTTTCTTT. Translation: CASRQGGMNTEAFF.

The chain employs TRBV7-9 and TRBJ2-7; tentatively, D is TRBD1 (6 bases). CDR3 length equals 14 residues. Trimming stripped 5 bases from V and 0 bases from J, with 11 bases between. In germline, CDR1 is SEHNR, CDR2 FQNEAQ (reference sequence). CDR3 amino acids: CASSPDRSSYEQYF. As DNA, the CDR3 is TGTGCCAGCAGCCCCGACAGGAGCTCCTACGAGCAGTACTTC.